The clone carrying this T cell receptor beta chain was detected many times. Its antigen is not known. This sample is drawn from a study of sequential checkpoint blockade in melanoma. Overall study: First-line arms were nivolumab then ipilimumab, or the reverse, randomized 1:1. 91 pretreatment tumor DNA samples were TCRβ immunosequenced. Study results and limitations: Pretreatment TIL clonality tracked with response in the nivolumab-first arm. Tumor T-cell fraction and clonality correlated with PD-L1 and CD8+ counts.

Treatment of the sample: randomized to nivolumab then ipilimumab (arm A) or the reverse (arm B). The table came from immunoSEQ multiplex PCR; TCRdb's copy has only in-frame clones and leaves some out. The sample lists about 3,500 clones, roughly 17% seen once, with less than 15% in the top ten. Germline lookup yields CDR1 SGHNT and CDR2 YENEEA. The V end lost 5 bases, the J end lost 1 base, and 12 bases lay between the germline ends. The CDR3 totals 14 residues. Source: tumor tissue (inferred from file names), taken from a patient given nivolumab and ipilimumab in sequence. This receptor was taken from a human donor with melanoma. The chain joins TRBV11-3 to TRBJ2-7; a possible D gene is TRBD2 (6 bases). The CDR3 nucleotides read TGTGCCAGCAGCCGACCACTAGCTTCCTACGAGCAGTACTTC. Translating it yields CASSRPLASYEQYF. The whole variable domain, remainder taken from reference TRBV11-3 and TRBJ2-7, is EAGVVQSPRYKIIEKKQPVAFWCNPISGHNTLYWYLQNLGQGPELLIRYENEEAVDDSQLPKDRFSAERLKGVDSTLKIQPAELGDSAVYLCASSRPLASYEQYFGPGTRLTVT.